These T cell receptor beta chains were read from a single sample in a study of T cells after yellow fever vaccination. TCRdb passed the 5' RACE reads through MiXCR, listing each CDR3 protein once. This sample has roughly 310,000 distinct CDR3 sequences, with less than 4.5% found just once. The source was PBMCs, collected on the day of the yellow fever booster vaccination. All receptors come from a man aged 18 to 35 who received the YFV17D yellow fever vaccine. The CDR3 runs from the conserved cysteine through the conserved F or W. Fields, in order: J gene, V gene, D gene, clone size, CDR3 DNA, CDR3 protein. A D gene is named only where the DNA matches it firmly. Expanded clones are given a class, and other clones once, few, many or no size at all.

j_gene: TRBJ1-2
v_gene: TRBV3-1
d_gene: NA
abundance: NA
CDR3nt: TGTGCCAGCAGCCAATTAGGTAGCTATGGCTACACCTTC
CDR3aa: CASSQLGSYGYTF

j_gene: TRBJ2-3
v_gene: TRBV29-1
d_gene: NA
abundance: many
CDR3nt: TGCAGCGTTGAAGCAGGGACGGATACGCAGTATTTT
CDR3aa: CSVEAGTDTQYF

j_gene: TRBJ2-3
v_gene: TRBV6-6
d_gene: NA
abundance: many
CDR3nt: TGTGCCAGCAGTTACCCCCCAGCATCTAGCACAGATACGCAGTATTTT
CDR3aa: CASSYPPASSTDTQYF

j_gene: TRBJ2-5
v_gene: TRBV3-1
d_gene: NA
abundance: many
CDR3nt: TGTGCCAGCAGCCAAGAGGGGGGGCTGTCCGAGACCCAGTACTTC
CDR3aa: CASSQEGGLSETQYF

j_gene: TRBJ1-2
v_gene: TRBV6-2/TRBV6-3
d_gene: NA
abundance: few
CDR3nt: TGTGCCAACCACATTTTCGGACAGCTCTATGGCTACACCTTC
CDR3aa: CANHIFGQLYGYTF

j_gene: TRBJ1-6
v_gene: TRBV18
d_gene: NA
abundance: NA
CDR3nt: TGTGCCAGCTCACCACAACCAGGGGTTGATTCACCCCTCCACTTT
CDR3aa: CASSPQPGVDSPLHF

j_gene: TRBJ2-2
v_gene: TRBV6-5
d_gene: TRBD1
abundance: many
CDR3nt: TGTGCCACCACCACAGGGGGCTCGGACACCGGGGAGCTGTTTTTT
CDR3aa: CATTTGGSDTGELFF

j_gene: TRBJ2-1
v_gene: TRBV13
d_gene: TRBD2
abundance: NA
CDR3nt: TGTGCCAGCAGCATCGGGGGGTTTTACAATGAGCAGTTCTTC
CDR3aa: CASSIGGFYNEQFF

j_gene: TRBJ2-2
v_gene: TRBV6-5
d_gene: NA
abundance: many
CDR3nt: TGTGCCAGCAGTTACCGGATCGCTGGGGAGCTGTTTTTT
CDR3aa: CASSYRIAGELFF

j_gene: TRBJ2-7
v_gene: TRBV27
d_gene: NA
abundance: NA
CDR3nt: TGTGCCAGCACAAGGGCTGGGCGAGACGAGCAGTACTTC
CDR3aa: CASTRAGRDEQYF

j_gene: TRBJ1-5
v_gene: TRBV19
d_gene: NA
abundance: few
CDR3nt: TGTGCCAGTAGTATGAGGGTCAATCAGCCCCAGCATTTT
CDR3aa: CASSMRVNQPQHF

j_gene: TRBJ1-2
v_gene: TRBV5-1
d_gene: NA
abundance: few
CDR3nt: TGCGCCAGCAGCGGTAACTCGGACAGCCCCTATGGCTACACCTTC
CDR3aa: CASSGNSDSPYGYTF

j_gene: TRBJ2-7
v_gene: TRBV3-1
d_gene: NA
abundance: NA
CDR3nt: TGTGCCAGCAGCCAAGATCGGGACACCTACGAGCAGTACTTC
CDR3aa: CASSQDRDTYEQYF

j_gene: TRBJ2-1
v_gene: TRBV10-3
d_gene: TRBD2
abundance: many
CDR3nt: TGTGCCATCAGACGGACTAGCGGGGAAAGCTCCTACAATGAGCAGTTCTTC
CDR3aa: CAIRRTSGESSYNEQFF

j_gene: TRBJ2-1
v_gene: TRBV4-3
d_gene: NA
abundance: many
CDR3nt: TGCGCCAGCAGCCAAGACAGGGTTTGGCATGAGCAGTTCTTC
CDR3aa: CASSQDRVWHEQFF

j_gene: TRBJ1-5
v_gene: TRBV28
d_gene: TRBD1
abundance: many
CDR3nt: TGTGCCAGCATTGACAGGGGATATAGCAATCAGCCCCAGCATTTT
CDR3aa: CASIDRGYSNQPQHF

j_gene: TRBJ2-5
v_gene: TRBV12-3/TRBV12-4
d_gene: TRBD2
abundance: few
CDR3nt: TGTGCCAGCAGTACCCGGGAGGGAGAGACCCAGTACTTC
CDR3aa: CASSTREGETQYF

j_gene: TRBJ1-2
v_gene: TRBV10-3
d_gene: TRBD1
abundance: few
CDR3nt: TGTGCCATCAGTGACTCCTCGGACAGGGCGGTAGGTGGCTACACCTTC
CDR3aa: CAISDSSDRAVGGYTF

j_gene: TRBJ1-2
v_gene: TRBV12-3/TRBV12-4
d_gene: TRBD1
abundance: many
CDR3nt: TGTGCCAGCAGGTTGACAGGGGGCAACACCTTC
CDR3aa: CASRLTGGNTF

j_gene: TRBJ2-6
v_gene: TRBV18
d_gene: NA
abundance: many
CDR3nt: TGTGCCAGCTCACTGGGGCGCGATCGGATGGGCTCTGGGGCCAACGTCCTGACTTTC
CDR3aa: CASSLGRDRMGSGANVLTF

j_gene: TRBJ2-3
v_gene: TRBV7-9
d_gene: NA
abundance: many
CDR3nt: TGTGCCAGCAGCACCTCTGTCCGGGGGGCCGGAGGCACAGATACGCAGTATTTT
CDR3aa: CASSTSVRGAGGTDTQYF

j_gene: TRBJ1-6
v_gene: TRBV18
d_gene: NA
abundance: NA
CDR3nt: TGTGCCAGCTCACCACGACAGACCTATAATTCACCCCTCCACTTT
CDR3aa: CASSPRQTYNSPLHF

j_gene: TRBJ2-5
v_gene: TRBV6-6
d_gene: NA
abundance: few
CDR3nt: TGTGCCAGCAGTTACCTGAGGTTTGGAGAGACCCAGTACTTC
CDR3aa: CASSYLRFGETQYF

j_gene: TRBJ1-5
v_gene: TRBV6-2/TRBV6-3
d_gene: TRBD1
abundance: many
CDR3nt: TGTGCCAGCAGTTTCGGGACAGGGGGACAGCCCCAGCATTTT
CDR3aa: CASSFGTGGQPQHF

j_gene: TRBJ2-3
v_gene: TRBV5-1
d_gene: TRBD1
abundance: many
CDR3nt: TGCGCCAGCAGCTTGGGTGGGACAGGGGATCGAGATACGCAGTATTTT
CDR3aa: CASSLGGTGDRDTQYF

j_gene: TRBJ1-1
v_gene: TRBV5-1
d_gene: TRBD1
abundance: NA
CDR3nt: TGCGCCAGCAGCAGTGGGACAGGTGCTCGGACTGAAGCTTTCTTT
CDR3aa: CASSSGTGARTEAFF

j_gene: TRBJ2-5
v_gene: TRBV6-5
d_gene: NA
abundance: NA
CDR3nt: TGTGCCAGCACCCGGGCCAGGGCTGAGACCCAGTACTTC
CDR3aa: CASTRARAETQYF

j_gene: TRBJ2-1
v_gene: TRBV29-1
d_gene: TRBD2
abundance: many
CDR3nt: TGCAGCGTCTCGGGGGGGACCTACAATGAGCAGTTCTTC
CDR3aa: CSVSGGTYNEQFF

j_gene: TRBJ2-2
v_gene: TRBV5-4
d_gene: NA
abundance: many
CDR3nt: TGTGCCAGCAGCTCCGAAGTGGCCGTCACCGGGGAGCTGTTTTTT
CDR3aa: CASSSEVAVTGELFF

j_gene: TRBJ2-3
v_gene: TRBV19
d_gene: TRBD1
abundance: many
CDR3nt: TGTGCCAGTAGTAGGGGACAGGGGGCGAATACGCAGTATTTT
CDR3aa: CASSRGQGANTQYF

j_gene: TRBJ2-2
v_gene: TRBV3-1
d_gene: NA
abundance: many
CDR3nt: TGTGCCAGCAGCCAAGAGGGGGGACCGGGGGAGCTGTTTTTT
CDR3aa: CASSQEGGPGELFF

j_gene: TRBJ1-1
v_gene: TRBV6-5
d_gene: NA
abundance: few
CDR3nt: TGTGCCAGCAGTTACAACCCACGGGGGCCTCATAGGAACACTGAAGCTTTCTTT
CDR3aa: CASSYNPRGPHRNTEAFF

j_gene: TRBJ1-2
v_gene: TRBV7-2
d_gene: NA
abundance: NA
CDR3nt: TGTGCCAGCATTTTAACAGGGAAACTGGGTGGCTACACCTTC
CDR3aa: CASILTGKLGGYTF

j_gene: TRBJ2-3
v_gene: TRBV7-9
d_gene: NA
abundance: many
CDR3nt: TGTGCCAGCAGCAATCCCACAGATACGCAGTATTTT
CDR3aa: CASSNPTDTQYF

j_gene: TRBJ2-1
v_gene: TRBV7-2
d_gene: NA
abundance: NA
CDR3nt: TGTGCCAGCAGCTTAGGTTTAACCCCTGGGGGTCAGTTCTTC
CDR3aa: CASSLGLTPGGQFF

j_gene: TRBJ2-5
v_gene: TRBV23-1
d_gene: TRBD2
abundance: few
CDR3nt: TGCGCCAGCAGTCACCTCCCTCAGCGGGGGGCCGACCAAGAGACCCAGTACTTC
CDR3aa: CASSHLPQRGADQETQYF

j_gene: TRBJ2-1
v_gene: TRBV11-3
d_gene: TRBD1
abundance: NA
CDR3nt: TGTGCCAGCAGCTTAAGAGGACAGGGGGTGAATGAGCAGTTCTTC
CDR3aa: CASSLRGQGVNEQFF

j_gene: TRBJ2-2
v_gene: TRBV5-1
d_gene: NA
abundance: many
CDR3nt: TGCGCCAGCAGCTTGATATCGGGGTCCGGCGGGGAGCTGTTTTTT
CDR3aa: CASSLISGSGGELFF

j_gene: TRBJ1-1
v_gene: TRBV7-9
d_gene: NA
abundance: many
CDR3nt: TGTGCCAGCAGCTTAGACATGAACACTGAAGCTTTCTTT
CDR3aa: CASSLDMNTEAFF

j_gene: TRBJ1-2
v_gene: TRBV6-5
d_gene: NA
abundance: NA
CDR3nt: TGTGCCAGCAGTTACTCGACCCCCGGAACTAACTATGGCTACACCTTC
CDR3aa: CASSYSTPGTNYGYTF

j_gene: TRBJ2-1
v_gene: TRBV27
d_gene: TRBD2
abundance: few
CDR3nt: TGTGCCAGCTCCCTTCAGGCTAGCGGGGGGGTATACAATGAGCAGTTCTTC
CDR3aa: CASSLQASGGVYNEQFF

j_gene: TRBJ2-7
v_gene: TRBV19
d_gene: TRBD1
abundance: few
CDR3nt: TGTGCCAGTTCACAGGGGGACGAGCAGTACTTC
CDR3aa: CASSQGDEQYF